A single sample is the source of the 20 T cell receptor beta chains below, sequenced in a study of molecular identifiers for immune sequencing clone quantification. TCRdb reanalysed the PCR reads using MiXCR and keeps one entry per CDR3 protein. The sample lists approximately 90,000 distinct CDR3 sequences, less than 25% seen once, with more than 0.8% in the top ten. The sequencing sample was made of naive CD8+ T cells from blood, with Jurkat cell RNA spiked in. This sample's subset: FACS-sorted CD8+CD4-CCR7+CD45RA+ naive T cells. All receptors derive from a human donor in good health. Some libraries in this study had Jurkat cell RNA spiked in.

As concerns this clonotype: The germline gene is not matched at one end of the junction; a read error may be the cause. The chain employs TRBV7-9 and TRBJ2-2, with TRBD2 matching 11 bases. Germline values: CDR1 SEHNR, CDR2 FQNEAQ (reference sequence). The CDR3 length is 17 residues. CDR3 coding DNA: TGTGCCAACGGGGGACTAGCGGACAACGCGAACGCCGGGGAGCTGTTTTTT. It encodes CANGGLADNANAGELFF.

The chain carries TRBV7-9 and TRBJ1-6, with TRBD1 matching 7 bases. This CDR3 has 16 amino acids. The ends lost 0 bases at V and 9 bases at J; junction bases unmatched: 8. Germline V gives CDR1 SEHNR, CDR2 FQNEAQ (reference sequence). CDR3 DNA sequence: TGTGCCAGCAGCTTAGCCCGGGACAGAGGCGGTTCACCCCTCCACTTT. Translated, it gives CASSLARDRGGSPLHF.

This clonotype is medium-sized in the sample. The chain carries TRBV5-1 and TRBJ2-7; D not certain. Germline-derived CDR1 and CDR2 are SGHRS and YFSETQ. V shed 4 bases and J shed 2 bases, with 7 bases lying between them. The CDR3 is 12 residues long. For the CDR3, the DNA is TGCGCCAGCAGCCCCGGAACCTACGAGCAGTACTTC. Encoded protein: CASSPGTYEQYF. Supplemented by reference TRBV5-1 and TRBJ2-7, the full variable domain reads KAGVTQTPRYLIKTRGQQVTLSCSPISGHRSVSWYQQTPGQGLQFLFEYFSETQRNKGNFPGRFSGRQFSNSRSEMNVSTLELGDSALYLCASSPGTYEQYFGPGTRLTVT.

This clonotype has more than one count but fewer than ten. The J gene is TRBJ2-1, the V gene TRBV20-1; possible D gene TRBD2, 5 bases. CDR3 size: 14 residues. Germline-derived CDR1 and CDR2 are DFQATT and SNEGSKA (reference sequence). V shed 3 bases and J shed 0 bases, with 9 bases lying between them. DNA of the CDR3: TGCAGTGCTAGTGAGCGGAACTCCTACAATGAGCAGTTCTTC. Translated, it gives CSASERNSYNEQFF.

The sample holds many counts of this clonotype. The chain joins TRBV4-1 to TRBJ2-7, with 8 bases lining up with TRBD1. CDR3 length: 18 residues. Germline loops: CDR1 MGHRA, CDR2 YSYEKL. J lost 1 base, V lost 0 bases, and 11 bases had no gene match. This chain's CDR3 is CASSQDEMGTGPSYEQYF. CDR3 in DNA: TGCGCCAGCAGCCAAGATGAAATGGGGACAGGACCTTCCTACGAGCAGTACTTC.

About this clonotype itself: A much bigger clone sits one base away, suggesting this may be a read error. J is TRBJ1-5 and V is TRBV7-6; D not certain. The CDR3 runs 13 residues. Germline CDR1 and CDR2: SGHVS and FNYEAQ. CDR3 loop: CASSFGNNQPPHF. The CDR3 region has the DNA TGTGCCAGCAGCTTCGGGAACAATCAGCCCCCGCATTTT.

This clonotype was picked up many times. This sequence joins TRBV29-1 and TRBJ2-3; D remains unclear. This CDR3 is built from 11 residues. CDR1 SQVTM and CDR2 ANQGSEA come from the germline V gene. The V end lost 1 base, the J end lost 8 bases, and 7 bases lay between the germline ends. The chain's CDR3 is CSVEVLATQYF. The CDR3 DNA reads TGCAGCGTTGAAGTCCTGGCTACGCAGTATTTT.

This clonotype was observed at least ten times. This chain links TRBV7-9 with TRBJ2-3, with D tentatively TRBD2 (5 bases). Germline V CDR1 and CDR2: SEHNR, FQNEAQ (reference sequence). This CDR3 is built from 13 residues. V lost 5 bases and J 6 bases, leaving 12 bases between the germline ends. Written as DNA, the CDR3 is TGTGCCAGCAGCCCCAGCCCGGGGGATACGCAGTATTTT. It is translated as CASSPSPGDTQYF.

To note about this clonotype: A much larger clone sits a single nucleotide away, making a read error possible. V and J are TRBV20-1 and TRBJ1-2; 8 bases line up with TRBD1. Germline values: CDR1 DFQATT, CDR2 SNEGSKA (reference sequence). The CDR3 totals 12 residues. V shed 7 bases and J 4 bases; nucleotides not matched to a gene: 5. The CDR3 sequence: CSVDRGSYGYTF. The CDR3 DNA reads TGCAGTGTTGACAGGGGATCCTATGGCTACACCTTC.

This clonotype was detected ten times or more. V is TRBV12-3 or TRBV12-4 and J is TRBJ1-1, with unresolved D. V lost 6 bases, J lost 2 bases, and 10 bases lay in between. The CDR3 consists of 13 residues. The CDR3, as DNA: TGTGCCAGCAGCTTCCGGGTTAACACTGAAGCTTTCTTT. Residues: CASSFRVNTEAFF.

In its sample, this clonotype was seen many times. The chain combines TRBV19 with TRBJ2-5, with TRBD1 matching over 8 bases. The CDR3 is made up of 15 amino acids. Germline loops: CDR1 LNHDA, CDR2 SQIVND (reference sequence). V lost 5 bases to trimming and J lost 5 bases; unmatched junction nucleotides: 10. The CDR3: CASSEAGGRLETQYF. CDR3 DNA sequence: TGTGCCAGTAGTGAGGCAGGGGGCCGACTGGAGACCCAGTACTTC.

This clonotype came up once. The genes are TRBV27 and TRBJ1-1; D not certain. Per the germline V gene, CDR1 is MNHEY and CDR2 is SMNVEV (reference sequence). The CDR3 covers 17 residues. V gave up 0 bases and J gave up 4 bases, with 18 bases separating them. CDR3 protein: CASSLSRGSLMSTEAFF. CDR3 in DNA: TGTGCCAGCAGTTTATCCCGAGGGAGTCTAATGAGCACTGAAGCTTTCTTT.

This clonotype occurred many times. The chain links TRBV6-4 to TRBJ2-3, with TRBD2 matching 9 bases. The CDR3 has 16 amino acids. The V gene's germline CDR1 is MRHNA and CDR2 SNTAGT. V lost 5 bases, J lost 4 bases, and 10 bases stayed unmatched. CDR3 residues: CASSPKLAGQSDTQYF. CDR3 nucleotides: TGTGCCAGCAGTCCAAAACTAGCGGGTCAGTCAGATACGCAGTATTTT.

In its sample, this clonotype was seen many times. J is TRBJ2-5 and V is TRBV5-1; D gene ambiguous. The CDR3 consists of 13 residues. Per the germline V gene, CDR1 is SGHRS and CDR2 is YFSETQ. Trimming stripped 4 bases from V and 0 bases from J, with 7 bases between. CDR3 nucleotides: TGCGCCAGCAGCCACCGGGACCAAGAGACCCAGTACTTC. This encodes CASSHRDQETQYF.

This clonotype was observed a few times. The chain is built from TRBV12-3 or TRBV12-4 and TRBJ2-2; TRBD1 agrees at 8 bases. The CDR3 is made up of 15 amino acids. The V gene end was trimmed by 6 bases and the J gene end by 6 bases; junction bases not matched to a gene: 9. CDR3 in amino acids: CASRTGTGGPGELFF. The CDR3 nucleotides read TGTGCCAGCAGGACCGGGACAGGAGGACCCGGGGAGCTGTTTTTT.

This clonotype was seen ten or more times. The J gene is TRBJ2-5, the V gene TRBV7-3; D remains ambiguous. Germline V gene sequence: CDR1 SGHTA, CDR2 FQGTGA. Trimming took off 5 bases at V and 3 bases at J, with 16 bases between the two ends. The CDR3 consists of 15 residues. CDR3 sequence (DNA): TGTGCCAGCAGCCCCGGAGAGAGCCTTAAAGAGACCCAGTACTTC. It encodes CASSPGESLKETQYF.

As concerns this clonotype: Possible read error: a much larger clone is one base away. The rearrangement links TRBV20-1 to TRBJ2-7; 9 bases fit TRBD1. CDR1 is DFQATT and CDR2 is SNEGSKA in the germline V gene (reference sequence). The CDR3 spans 16 residues. CDR3 DNA sequence: TGCAGTGCTCTTCCGGACAGGGGATTGGGCCCCTACGGGCAGTACTTC. It yields the protein CSALPDRGLGPYGQYF.

At least ten counts were recorded for this clonotype. The chain uses TRBV6-6 and TRBJ2-5; no definite D call. The CDR3 is 13 residues long. Trimming took 6 bases from V and 4 from J, leaving 12 bases between them. Germline V CDR1 and CDR2: MNHNY, SVGAGI (reference sequence). The CDR3 is CASSPLPRETQYF. Here the CDR3 DNA reads TGTGCCAGCAGCCCGCTACCCAGAGAGACCCAGTACTTC.

With regard to this clonotype: It may be a read error: a sequence one base away is much more abundant. The chain links TRBV13 to TRBJ1-4; 9 bases line up with TRBD1. The CDR3 is 15 amino acids. The V gene's germline CDR1 is PRHDT and CDR2 FYEKMQ (reference sequence). The CDR3 DNA follows: TGTGCCAGCAGCTCCCGGGACAGGGCGAATGAAAGACTGTTTTTT. Translated, it gives CASSSRDRANERLFF.

Only a few counts were recorded for this clonotype. J is TRBJ1-5 and V is TRBV18, with 7 nucleotides matching TRBD1. V trimming: 4 bases; J trimming: 5 bases; junction bases outside the gene matches: 17. Germline V gene data show CDR1 as KGHSH and CDR2 as LQKENI. The CDR3 is 18 residues long. CDR3 loop: CASSLDRPEPGRDQPQHF. The CDR3 DNA follows: TGTGCCAGCTCACTGGACAGGCCGGAACCCGGGAGGGATCAGCCCCAGCATTTT. Using reference TRBV18 and TRBJ1-5 for the parts outside the CDR3, the full variable domain is NAGVMQNPRHLVRRRGQEARLRCSPMKGHSHVYWYRQLPEEGLKFMVYLQKENIIDESGMPKERFSAEFPKEGPSILRIQQVVRGDSAAYFCASSLDRPEPGRDQPQHFGDGTRLSIL.